The source of this T cell receptor (beta chain) is a study of cytomegalovirus exposure and HLA in healthy donors. PCR amplification relied on 60 Vbeta primers (plus 13 Jbeta primers). Profiled with immunoSEQ multiplex PCR; TCRdb holds only in-frame clones, not every one. Of hundreds of thousands of clones listed, over 85% are singletons. In its sample, this clone was seen once. With 0 bases removed from V and 3 bases from J, the gap between germline ends came to 5 bases. The germline V gene has CDR1 MGHRA and CDR2 YSYEKL. The CDR3 consists of 13 residues. Sequencing was performed on PBMCs. The clonotype was recovered from a woman between 18 and 30 years old in good health and CMV-seronegative. The chain couples TRBV4-1 to TRBJ1-1; D remains ambiguous. In DNA, the CDR3 is TGCGCCAGCAGCCAAGAATATTACACTGAAGCTTTCTTT. Protein product: CASSQEYYTEAFF.